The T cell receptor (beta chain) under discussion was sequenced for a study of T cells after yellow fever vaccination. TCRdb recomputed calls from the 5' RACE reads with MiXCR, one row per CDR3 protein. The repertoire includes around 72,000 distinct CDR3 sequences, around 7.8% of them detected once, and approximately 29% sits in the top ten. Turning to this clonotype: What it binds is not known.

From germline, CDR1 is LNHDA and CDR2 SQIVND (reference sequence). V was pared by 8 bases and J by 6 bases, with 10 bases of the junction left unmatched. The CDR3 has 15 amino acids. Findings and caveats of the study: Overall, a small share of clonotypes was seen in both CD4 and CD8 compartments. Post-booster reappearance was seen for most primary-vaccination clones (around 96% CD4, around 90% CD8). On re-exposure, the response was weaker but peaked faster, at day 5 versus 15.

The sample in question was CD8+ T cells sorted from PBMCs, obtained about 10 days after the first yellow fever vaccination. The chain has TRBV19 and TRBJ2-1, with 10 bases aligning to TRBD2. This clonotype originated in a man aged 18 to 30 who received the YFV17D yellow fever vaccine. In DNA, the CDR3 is TGTGCCAGTGCCTTAGCGGGGGGCCCCCCCAATGAGCAGTTCTTC. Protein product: CASALAGGPPNEQFF.